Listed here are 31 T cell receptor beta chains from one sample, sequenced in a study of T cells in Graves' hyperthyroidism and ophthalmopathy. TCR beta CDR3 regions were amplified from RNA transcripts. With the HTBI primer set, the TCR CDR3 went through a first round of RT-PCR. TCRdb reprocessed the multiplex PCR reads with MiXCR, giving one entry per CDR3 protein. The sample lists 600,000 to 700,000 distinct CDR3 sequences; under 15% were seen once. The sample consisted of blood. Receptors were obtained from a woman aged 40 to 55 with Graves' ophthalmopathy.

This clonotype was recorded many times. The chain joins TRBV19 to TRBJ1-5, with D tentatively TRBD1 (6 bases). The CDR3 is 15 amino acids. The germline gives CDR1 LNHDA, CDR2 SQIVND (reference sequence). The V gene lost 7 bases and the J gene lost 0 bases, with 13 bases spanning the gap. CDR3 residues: CASTPGQSSNQPQHF. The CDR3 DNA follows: TGTGCCAGTACCCCAGGACAGAGTAGCAATCAGCCCCAGCATTTT.

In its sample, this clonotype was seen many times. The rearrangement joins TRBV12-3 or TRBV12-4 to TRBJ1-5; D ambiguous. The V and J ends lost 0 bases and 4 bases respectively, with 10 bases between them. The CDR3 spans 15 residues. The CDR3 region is CASSLALGSNQPQHF. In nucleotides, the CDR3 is TGTGCCAGCAGTTTAGCTTTGGGGTCGAATCAGCCCCAGCATTTT.

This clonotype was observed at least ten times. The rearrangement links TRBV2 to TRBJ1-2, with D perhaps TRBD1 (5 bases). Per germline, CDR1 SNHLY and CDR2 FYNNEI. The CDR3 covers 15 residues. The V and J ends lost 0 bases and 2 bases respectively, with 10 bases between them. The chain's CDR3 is CASSEAGGRNYGYTF. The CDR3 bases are TGTGCCAGCAGTGAAGCGGGGGGGAGGAACTATGGCTACACCTTC.

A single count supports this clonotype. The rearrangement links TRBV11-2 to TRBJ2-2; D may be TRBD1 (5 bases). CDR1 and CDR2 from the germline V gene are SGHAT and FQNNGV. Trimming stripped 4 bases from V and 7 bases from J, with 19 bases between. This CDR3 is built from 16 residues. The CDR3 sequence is CASSSRWAGLNGELFF. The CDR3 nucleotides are TGTGCCAGCAGCTCCCGCTGGGCAGGGCTCAACGGGGAGCTGTTTTTT.

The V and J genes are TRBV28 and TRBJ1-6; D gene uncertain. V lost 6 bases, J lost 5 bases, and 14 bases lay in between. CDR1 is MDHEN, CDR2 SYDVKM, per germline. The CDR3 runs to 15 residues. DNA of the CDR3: TGTGCCAGCAGCATCCAGAGCCTGGATAATTCACCCCTCCACTTT. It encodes CASSIQSLDNSPLHF.

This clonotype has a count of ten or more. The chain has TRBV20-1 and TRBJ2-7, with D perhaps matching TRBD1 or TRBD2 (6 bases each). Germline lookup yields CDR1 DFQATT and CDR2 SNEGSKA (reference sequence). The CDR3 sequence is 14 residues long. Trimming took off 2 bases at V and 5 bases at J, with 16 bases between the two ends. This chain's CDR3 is CSARWGDTVDEQYF. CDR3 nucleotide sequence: TGCAGTGCTAGATGGGGGGACACAGTTGACGAGCAGTACTTC.

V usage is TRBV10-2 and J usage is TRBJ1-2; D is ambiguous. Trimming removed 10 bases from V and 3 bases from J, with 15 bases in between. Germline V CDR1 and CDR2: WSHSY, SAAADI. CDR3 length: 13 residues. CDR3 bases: TGCGCCACCATGACAAGTGAAGACTATGGCTACACCTTC. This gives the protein CATMTSEDYGYTF.

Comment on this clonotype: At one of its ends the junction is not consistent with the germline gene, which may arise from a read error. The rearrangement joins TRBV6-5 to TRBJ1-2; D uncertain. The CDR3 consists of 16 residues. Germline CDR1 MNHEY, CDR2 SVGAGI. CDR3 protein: CASSLNGPRGNHGYTF. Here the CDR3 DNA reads TGTGCCAGCAGTTTAAATGGACCCCGCGGTAACCATGGCTACACCTTC.

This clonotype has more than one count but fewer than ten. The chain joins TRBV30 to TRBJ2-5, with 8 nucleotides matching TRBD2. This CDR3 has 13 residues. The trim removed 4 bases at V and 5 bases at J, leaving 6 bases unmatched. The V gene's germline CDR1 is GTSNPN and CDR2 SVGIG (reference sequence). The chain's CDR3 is CAWNGRAVETQYF. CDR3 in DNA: TGTGCCTGGAACGGGAGGGCCGTGGAGACCCAGTACTTC.

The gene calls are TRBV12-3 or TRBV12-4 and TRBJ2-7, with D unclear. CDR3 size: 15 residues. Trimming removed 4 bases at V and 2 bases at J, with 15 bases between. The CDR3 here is CASSSGFRSAYEQYF. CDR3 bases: TGTGCCAGCAGTTCAGGATTTCGATCGGCCTACGAGCAGTACTTC.

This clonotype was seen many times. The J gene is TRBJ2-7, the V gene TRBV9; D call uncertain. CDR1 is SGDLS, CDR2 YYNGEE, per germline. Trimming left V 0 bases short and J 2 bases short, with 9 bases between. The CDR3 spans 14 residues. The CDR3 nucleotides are TGTGCCAGCAGCGTAGTGAAGAGGCCCTACGAGCAGTACTTC. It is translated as CASSVVKRPYEQYF.

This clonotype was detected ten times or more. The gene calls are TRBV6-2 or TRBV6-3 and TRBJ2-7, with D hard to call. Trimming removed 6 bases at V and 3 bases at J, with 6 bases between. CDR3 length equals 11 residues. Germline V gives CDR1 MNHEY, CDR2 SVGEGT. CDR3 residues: CASRYGYEQYF. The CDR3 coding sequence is TGTGCCAGCAGATATGGCTACGAGCAGTACTTC.

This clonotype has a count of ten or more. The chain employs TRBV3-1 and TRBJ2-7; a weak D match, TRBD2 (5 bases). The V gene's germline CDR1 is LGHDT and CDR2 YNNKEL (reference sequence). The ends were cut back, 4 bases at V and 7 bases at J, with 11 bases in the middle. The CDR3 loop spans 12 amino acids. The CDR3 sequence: CASSPGSWEQYF. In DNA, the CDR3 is TGTGCCAGCAGCCCGGGGTCCTGGGAGCAGTACTTC.

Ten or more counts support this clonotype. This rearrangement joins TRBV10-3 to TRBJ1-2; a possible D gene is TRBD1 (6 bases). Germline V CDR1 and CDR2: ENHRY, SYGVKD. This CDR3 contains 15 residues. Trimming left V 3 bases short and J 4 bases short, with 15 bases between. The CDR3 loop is CAISEGGALLYGYTF. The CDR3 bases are TGTGCCATCAGTGAAGGGGGGGCCCTACTCTATGGCTACACCTTC.

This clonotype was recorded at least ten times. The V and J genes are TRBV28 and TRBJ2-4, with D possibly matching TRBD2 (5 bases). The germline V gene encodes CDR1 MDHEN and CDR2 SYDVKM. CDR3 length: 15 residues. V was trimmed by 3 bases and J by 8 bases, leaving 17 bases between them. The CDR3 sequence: CASSFGIIEGDIQYF. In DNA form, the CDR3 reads TGTGCCAGCAGTTTCGGGATAATCGAAGGAGACATTCAGTACTTC.

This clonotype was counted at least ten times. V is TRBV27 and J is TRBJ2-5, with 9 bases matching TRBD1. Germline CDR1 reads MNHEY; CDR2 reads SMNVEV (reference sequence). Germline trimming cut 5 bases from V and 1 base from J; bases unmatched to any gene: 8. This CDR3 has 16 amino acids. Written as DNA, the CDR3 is TGTGCCAGCAGTGAAACAGGGGGCGCGGGCCAAGAGACCCAGTACTTC. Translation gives CASSETGGAGQETQYF.

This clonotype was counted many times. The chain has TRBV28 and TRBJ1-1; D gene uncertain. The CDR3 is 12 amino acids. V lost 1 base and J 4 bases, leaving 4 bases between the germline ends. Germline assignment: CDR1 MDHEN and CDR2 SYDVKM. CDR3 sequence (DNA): TGTGCCAGCAGTTTATACGGCACTGAAGCTTTCTTT. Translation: CASSLYGTEAFF. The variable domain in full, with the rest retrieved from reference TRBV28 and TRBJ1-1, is DVKVTQSSRYLVKRTGEKVFLECVQDMDHENMFWYRQDPGLGLRLIYFSYDVKMKEKGDIPEGYSVSREKKERFSLILESASTNQTSMYLCASSLYGTEAFFGQGTRLTVV.

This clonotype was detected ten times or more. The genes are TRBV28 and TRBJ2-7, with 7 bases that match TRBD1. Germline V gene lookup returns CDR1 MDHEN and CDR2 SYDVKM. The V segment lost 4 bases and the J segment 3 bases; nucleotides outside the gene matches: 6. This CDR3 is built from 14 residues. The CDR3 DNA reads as TGTGCCAGCAGTTCCGGGACAGTTTTCTACGAGCAGTACTTC. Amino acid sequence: CASSSGTVFYEQYF.

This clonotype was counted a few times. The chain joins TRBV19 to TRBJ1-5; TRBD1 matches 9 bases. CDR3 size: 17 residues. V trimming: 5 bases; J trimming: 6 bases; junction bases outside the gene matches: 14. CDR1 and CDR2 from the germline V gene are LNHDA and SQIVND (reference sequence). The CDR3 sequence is CASSPLAATGGSQPQHF. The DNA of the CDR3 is TGTGCCAGTAGTCCTCTGGCGGCGACAGGGGGGAGTCAGCCCCAGCATTTT.

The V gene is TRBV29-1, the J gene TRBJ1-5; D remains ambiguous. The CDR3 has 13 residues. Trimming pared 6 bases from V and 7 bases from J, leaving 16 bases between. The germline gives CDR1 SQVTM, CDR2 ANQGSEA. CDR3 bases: TGCAGCGTCCAGCCTACAGTGGACCAGCCCCAGCATTTT. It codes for CSVQPTVDQPQHF.

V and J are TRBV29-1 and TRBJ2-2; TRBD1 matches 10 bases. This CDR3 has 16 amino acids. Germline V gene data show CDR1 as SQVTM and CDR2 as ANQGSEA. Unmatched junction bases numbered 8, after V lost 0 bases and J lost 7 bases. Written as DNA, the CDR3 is TGCAGCGTTGAAGACGCAGACAGGGGGCGCGACGGGGAGCTGTTTTTT. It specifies CSVEDADRGRDGELFF.

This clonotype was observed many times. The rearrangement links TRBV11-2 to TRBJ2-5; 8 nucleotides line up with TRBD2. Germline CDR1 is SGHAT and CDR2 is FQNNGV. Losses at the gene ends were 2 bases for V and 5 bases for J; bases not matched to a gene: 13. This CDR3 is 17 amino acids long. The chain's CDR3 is CASSLNGAGGFGETQYF. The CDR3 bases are TGTGCCAGCAGCTTAAATGGGGCGGGAGGTTTCGGGGAGACCCAGTACTTC. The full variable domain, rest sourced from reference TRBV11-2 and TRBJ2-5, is EAGVAQSPRYKIIEKRQSVAFWCNPISGHATLYWYQQILGQGPKLLIQFQNNGVVDDSQLPKDRFSAERLKGVDSTLKIQPAKLEDSAVYLCASSLNGAGGFGETQYFGPGTRLLVL.

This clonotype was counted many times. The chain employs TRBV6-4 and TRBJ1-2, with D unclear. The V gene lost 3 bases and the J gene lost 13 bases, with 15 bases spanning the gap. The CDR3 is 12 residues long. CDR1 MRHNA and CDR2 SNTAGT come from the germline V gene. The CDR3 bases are TGTGCCAGCAGTGATGGCGGGGAGCTTATCACCTTC. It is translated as CASSDGGELITF.

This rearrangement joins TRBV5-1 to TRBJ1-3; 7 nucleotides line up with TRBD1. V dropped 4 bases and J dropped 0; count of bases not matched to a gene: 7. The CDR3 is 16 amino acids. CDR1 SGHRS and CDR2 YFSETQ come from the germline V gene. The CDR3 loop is CASSRGTDLSGNTIYF. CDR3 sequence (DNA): TGCGCCAGCAGCCGCGGGACAGATCTCTCTGGAAACACCATATATTTT.

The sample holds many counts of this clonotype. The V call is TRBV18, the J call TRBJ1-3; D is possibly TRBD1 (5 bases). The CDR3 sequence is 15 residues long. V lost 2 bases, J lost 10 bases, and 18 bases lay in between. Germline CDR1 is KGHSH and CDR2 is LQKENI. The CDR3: CASSPEAAGHGTIYF. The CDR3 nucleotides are TGTGCCAGCTCACCAGAAGCGGCAGGGCACGGTACCATATATTTT.

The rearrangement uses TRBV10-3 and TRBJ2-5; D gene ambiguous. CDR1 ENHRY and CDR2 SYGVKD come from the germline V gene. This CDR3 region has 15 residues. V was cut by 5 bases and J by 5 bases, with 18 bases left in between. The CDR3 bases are TGTGCCATCAGTAGGTTGTCGGGTGCCCGGGAGACCCAGTACTTC. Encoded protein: CAISRLSGARETQYF.

The CDR3 loop reads CASNNRVGNTEAFF. For the CDR3, the DNA is TGTGCCAGCAATAACAGGGTCGGAAACACTGAAGCTTTCTTT. The V call is TRBV28, the J call TRBJ1-1, with a possible D match to TRBD1 (6 bases). Per germline, CDR1 MDHEN and CDR2 SYDVKM. There are 14 residues in the CDR3. Trimming left V 7 bases short and J 2 bases short, with 14 bases between.

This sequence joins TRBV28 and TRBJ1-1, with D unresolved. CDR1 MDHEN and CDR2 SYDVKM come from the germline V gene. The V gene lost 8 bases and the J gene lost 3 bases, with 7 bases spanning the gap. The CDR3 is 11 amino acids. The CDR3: CASWRYTEAFF. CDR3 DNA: TGTGCCAGCTGGAGGTACACTGAAGCTTTCTTT.

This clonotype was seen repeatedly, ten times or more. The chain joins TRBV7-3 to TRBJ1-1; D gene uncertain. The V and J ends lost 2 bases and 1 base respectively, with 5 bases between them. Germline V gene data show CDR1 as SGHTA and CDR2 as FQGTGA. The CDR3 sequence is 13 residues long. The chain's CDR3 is CASSLQANTEAFF. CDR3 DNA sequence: TGTGCCAGCAGCTTACAGGCGAACACTGAAGCTTTCTTT.

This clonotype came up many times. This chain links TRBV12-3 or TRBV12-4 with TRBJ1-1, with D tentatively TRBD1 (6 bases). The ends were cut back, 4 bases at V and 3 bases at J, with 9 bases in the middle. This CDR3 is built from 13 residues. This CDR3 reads CASSSQGYTEAFF. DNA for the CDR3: TGTGCCAGCAGTTCACAGGGCTACACTGAAGCTTTCTTT.

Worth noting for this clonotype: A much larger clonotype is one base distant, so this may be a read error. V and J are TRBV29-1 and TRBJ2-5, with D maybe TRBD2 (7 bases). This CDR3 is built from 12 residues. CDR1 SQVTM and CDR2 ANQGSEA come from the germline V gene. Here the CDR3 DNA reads TGCGCCTTCGGGGGAGGGGGAAAGACCCAGTACTTC. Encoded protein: CAFGGGGKTQYF.